A selection of T cell receptor beta chains follows, all from one sample in a study of T cell responses to AZD1222 COVID-19 vaccine. TCRdb keeps only in-frame clones here, not all; method: immunoSEQ multiplex PCR. The table lists 95,000 to 100,000 clones, over 85% of them singletons. Material: peripheral blood, obtained on day 0 of AZD1222 vaccination. These receptors all come from an adult in good health. Each CDR3 is given with its conserved first and last residue. Fields, in order: V gene, CDR3 length, D gene, J gene, clone size, CDR3 protein, CDR3 DNA. D genes are given only for firm matches. Size is omitted from some rows. Given values are once, few, many or a class for expanded clones.

>TRBV5-1|15|-|TRBJ1-3|-
CASSLASATGNTIYF
TGCGCCAGCAGCTTGGCATCAGCTACTGGAAACACCATATATTTT
>TRBV12-3/TRBV12-4|13|-|TRBJ1-2|-
CASRDSGGGGYTF
TGTGCCAGCAGGGATTCAGGAGGTGGTGGCTACACCTTC
>TRBV3-1/TRBV3-2|15|-|TRBJ1-4|-
CASSLAGRPNEKLFF
TGTGCCAGCAGCCTAGCAGGGCGCCCGAATGAAAAACTGTTTTTT
>TRBV10-3|15|TRBD2|TRBJ2-1|few
CAIRSGGGGSGEQFF
TGTGCCATCAGATCTGGTGGCGGGGGATCAGGGGAGCAGTTCTTC
>TRBV7-2|12|-|TRBJ1-2|-
CASSLVGYGYTF
TGTGCCAGCAGCTTAGTTGGTTATGGCTACACCTTC
>TRBV20-1|11|-|TRBJ1-2|-
CSASSGNGYTF
TGCAGTGCTAGTTCAGGGAATGGCTACACCTTC
>TRBV14|12|-|TRBJ1-1|-
CASSQQNTEAFF
TGTGCCAGCAGCCAACAAAACACTGAAGCTTTCTTT
>TRBV19|14|-|TRBJ1-1|-
CATTSWDTNTEAFF
TGTGCCACTACGAGCTGGGACACGAACACTGAAGCTTTCTTT
>TRBV5-4|16|-|TRBJ2-2|-
CASSLMMAMNTGELFF
TGTGCCAGCAGCTTGATGATGGCCATGAACACCGGGGAGCTGTTTTTT
>TRBV5-4|14|-|TRBJ2-5|-
CASSQDPGGETQYF
TGTGCCAGCAGCCAAGACCCCGGGGGAGAGACCCAGTACTTC
>TRBV3-1/TRBV3-2|16|TRBD1|TRBJ2-7|-
CASSLSRTGVPYEQYF
TGTGCCAGCAGCCTTAGCCGGACAGGGGTCCCCTACGAGCAGTACTTC
>TRBV7-2|15|-|TRBJ2-7|-
CASSLPGRFSYEQYF
TGTGCCAGCAGCTTACCGGGACGGTTCTCCTACGAGCAGTACTTC
>TRBV30|14|-|TRBJ2-1|once
CAWTIGGGYNEQFF
TGTGCCTGGACCATCGGAGGCGGCTACAATGAGCAGTTCTTC
>TRBV4-1|15|-|TRBJ2-7|-
CASSLTRDGTYEQYF
TGCGCCAGCAGCCTTACCCGGGACGGGACCTACGAGCAGTACTTC
>TRBV5-1|13|-|TRBJ1-5|-
CASSPRVNQPQHF
TGCGCCAGCAGTCCCAGGGTCAATCAGCCCCAGCATTTT
>TRBV5-1|15|-|TRBJ2-2|-
CASSLESANTGELFF
TGCGCCAGCAGCTTGGAGAGCGCGAACACCGGGGAGCTGTTTTTT
>TRBV28|15|TRBD2|TRBJ2-5|-
CASSLPSGGTETQYF
TGTGCCAGCAGTTTGCCCTCGGGGGGGACGGAGACCCAGTACTTC
>TRBV30|13|-|TRBJ1-1|-
CAWSAGLNTEAFF
TGTGCCTGGAGCGCAGGGTTAAACACTGAAGCTTTCTTT
>TRBV30|13|-|TRBJ2-7|-
CAWSPTPGYEQYF
TGTGCCTGGAGTCCTACCCCCGGTTACGAGCAGTACTTC
>TRBV27|14|TRBD2|TRBJ2-5|-
CASSLAGELATQYF
TGTGCCAGCAGTTTAGCGGGAGAGTTGGCGACCCAGTACTTC
>TRBV5-1|14|-|TRBJ2-3|-
CASSPPRNTDTQYF
TGCGCCAGCAGCCCGCCCAGGAACACAGATACGCAGTATTTT
>TRBV4-1|17|TRBD2|TRBJ2-1|-
CASSQDGLGGSYNEQFF
TGCGCCAGCAGCCAAGATGGTTTGGGGGGGTCGTACAATGAGCAGTTCTTC
>TRBV9|16|-|TRBJ1-4|-
CASSTLPGIPNEKLFF
TGTGCCAGCAGCACCTTACCAGGGATCCCTAATGAAAAACTGTTTTTT
>TRBV7-9|11|-|TRBJ2-3|-
CASSPDHTQYF
TGTGCCAGCAGCCCCGATCATACGCAGTATTTT
>TRBV11-1|16|-|TRBJ1-2|-
CASSYENRPPNYGYTF
TGTGCCAGCAGCTACGAAAACAGGCCCCCTAACTATGGCTACACCTTC
>TRBV5-1|12|-|TRBJ1-2|-
CASSGDIYGYTF
TGCGCCAGCAGCGGGGACATTTATGGCTACACCTTC
>TRBV5-4|14|TRBD1|TRBJ2-3|-
CASSLTGDHSTQYF
TGTGCCAGCAGCTTGACAGGGGATCATAGTACGCAGTATTTT
>TRBV11-2|15|TRBD2|TRBJ2-7|-
CASSGISGSSYEQYF
TGTGCCAGCAGCGGTATCAGCGGGAGCTCCTACGAGCAGTACTTC
>TRBV28|15|TRBD2|TRBJ2-7|-
CAISPWGAGVNEQYF
TGTGCCATCTCACCATGGGGAGCGGGAGTCAACGAGCAGTACTTC
>TRBV19|16|-|TRBJ1-5|-
CASNNGVGGAYQPQHF
TGTGCCAGTAATAATGGAGTGGGGGGGGCCTATCAGCCCCAGCATTTT
>TRBV5-1|15|-|TRBJ1-2|-
CASSLATGGEYGYTF
TGCGCCAGCAGCTTGGCCACGGGGGGCGAGTATGGCTACACCTTC
>TRBV2|14|-|TRBJ1-2|once
CASSPSQGWRGYTF
TGTGCCAGCTCCCCCTCCCAGGGTTGGAGGGGCTACACCTTC
>TRBV27|16|-|TRBJ1-2|-
CASMAGWGLANYGYTF
TGTGCCAGCATGGCGGGGTGGGGATTAGCTAACTATGGCTACACCTTC
>TRBV30|15|-|TRBJ1-4|-
CAWGLAGGIGEKLFF
TGTGCCTGGGGACTCGCGGGGGGAATAGGTGAAAAACTGTTTTTT
>TRBV5-1|16|TRBD2|TRBJ2-5|-
CASRGLAGALEETQYF
TGCGCCAGCAGGGGACTAGCGGGAGCCTTAGAAGAGACCCAGTACTTC
>TRBV21-1|13|-|TRBJ2-5|-
CASSKGSVGTQYF
TGTGCCAGCAGCAAAGGTAGTGTCGGGACCCAGTACTTC
>TRBV7-3|13|-|TRBJ1-2|-
CASSLGAGAGYTF
TGTGCCAGCAGCTTAGGGGCAGGGGCTGGCTACACCTTC
>TRBV7-8|16|-|TRBJ1-1|-
CASSPDRGRENTEAFF
TGTGCCAGCAGCCCCGACCGAGGCAGGGAGAACACTGAAGCTTTCTTT
>TRBV3-1/TRBV3-2|13|-|TRBJ1-3|-
CASSQVTGNTIYF
TGTGCCAGCAGCCAAGTAACTGGAAACACCATATATTTT
>TRBV28|17|TRBD2|TRBJ2-3|-
CASSSLWTSGSTDTQYF
TGTGCCAGCAGTTCCCTGTGGACTAGCGGGAGCACAGATACGCAGTATTTT
>TRBV5-4|15|-|TRBJ1-2|-
CASSLPDRPLYGYTF
TGTGCCAGCAGCTTGCCCGACAGACCCCTCTATGGCTACACCTTC
>TRBV4-2|16|-|TRBJ2-2|-
CASREPSRGNTGELFF
TGTGCCAGCAGAGAGCCTAGTCGTGGAAACACCGGGGAGCTGTTTTTT
>TRBV30|13|TRBD1|TRBJ1-2|once
CAWKGTGRYGYTF
TGTGCCTGGAAGGGGACAGGGAGGTATGGCTACACCTTC
>TRBV3-1/TRBV3-2|13|TRBD1|TRBJ1-2|-
CASSQRQGDGYTF
TGTGCCAGCAGCCAAAGACAGGGCGATGGCTACACCTTC
>TRBV5-1|15|TRBD2|TRBJ2-1|-
CASSLRLAGDDEQFF
TGCGCCAGCAGCTTGCGTCTAGCGGGAGACGATGAGCAGTTCTTC